This entry features one T cell receptor (beta chain) sequence. This entry belongs to a study of blood T cell repertoires in COVID-19. Study information: Whether acute or convalescent, the COVID-19 samples came from the United States, Italy and Spain. PBMCs, B-cell-depleted T cells, or T cells were the source of the cDNA or gDNA that made up the material.

Per the original data handling: Amplification of reference gene primers was used by the study to estimate nucleated cell counts. Only in-frame clones appear in the TCRdb table, and some are missing; sequencing was by immunoSEQ multiplex PCR. V, J and clone size are taken as reported in that table, and D and trimming were inferred from the DNA itself. Of about 160,000 clones listed, around 74% were seen once; the top ten hold 2.8%. The CDR3 loop spans 17 amino acids. Germline trimming cut 4 bases from V and 1 base from J; bases unmatched to any gene: 12. The germline V gene has CDR1 SGHRS and CDR2 YFSETQ.

The receptor was isolated from a man in his 70s with acute or convalescent COVID-19. The sequenced sample was peripheral blood. The rearrangement links TRBV5-1 to TRBJ2-3; 7 nucleotides align to TRBD2. The CDR3 is CASSGNVASGGTDTQYF. In DNA, the CDR3 is TGCGCCAGCAGCGGTAATGTGGCTAGCGGTGGCACAGATACGCAGTATTTT.